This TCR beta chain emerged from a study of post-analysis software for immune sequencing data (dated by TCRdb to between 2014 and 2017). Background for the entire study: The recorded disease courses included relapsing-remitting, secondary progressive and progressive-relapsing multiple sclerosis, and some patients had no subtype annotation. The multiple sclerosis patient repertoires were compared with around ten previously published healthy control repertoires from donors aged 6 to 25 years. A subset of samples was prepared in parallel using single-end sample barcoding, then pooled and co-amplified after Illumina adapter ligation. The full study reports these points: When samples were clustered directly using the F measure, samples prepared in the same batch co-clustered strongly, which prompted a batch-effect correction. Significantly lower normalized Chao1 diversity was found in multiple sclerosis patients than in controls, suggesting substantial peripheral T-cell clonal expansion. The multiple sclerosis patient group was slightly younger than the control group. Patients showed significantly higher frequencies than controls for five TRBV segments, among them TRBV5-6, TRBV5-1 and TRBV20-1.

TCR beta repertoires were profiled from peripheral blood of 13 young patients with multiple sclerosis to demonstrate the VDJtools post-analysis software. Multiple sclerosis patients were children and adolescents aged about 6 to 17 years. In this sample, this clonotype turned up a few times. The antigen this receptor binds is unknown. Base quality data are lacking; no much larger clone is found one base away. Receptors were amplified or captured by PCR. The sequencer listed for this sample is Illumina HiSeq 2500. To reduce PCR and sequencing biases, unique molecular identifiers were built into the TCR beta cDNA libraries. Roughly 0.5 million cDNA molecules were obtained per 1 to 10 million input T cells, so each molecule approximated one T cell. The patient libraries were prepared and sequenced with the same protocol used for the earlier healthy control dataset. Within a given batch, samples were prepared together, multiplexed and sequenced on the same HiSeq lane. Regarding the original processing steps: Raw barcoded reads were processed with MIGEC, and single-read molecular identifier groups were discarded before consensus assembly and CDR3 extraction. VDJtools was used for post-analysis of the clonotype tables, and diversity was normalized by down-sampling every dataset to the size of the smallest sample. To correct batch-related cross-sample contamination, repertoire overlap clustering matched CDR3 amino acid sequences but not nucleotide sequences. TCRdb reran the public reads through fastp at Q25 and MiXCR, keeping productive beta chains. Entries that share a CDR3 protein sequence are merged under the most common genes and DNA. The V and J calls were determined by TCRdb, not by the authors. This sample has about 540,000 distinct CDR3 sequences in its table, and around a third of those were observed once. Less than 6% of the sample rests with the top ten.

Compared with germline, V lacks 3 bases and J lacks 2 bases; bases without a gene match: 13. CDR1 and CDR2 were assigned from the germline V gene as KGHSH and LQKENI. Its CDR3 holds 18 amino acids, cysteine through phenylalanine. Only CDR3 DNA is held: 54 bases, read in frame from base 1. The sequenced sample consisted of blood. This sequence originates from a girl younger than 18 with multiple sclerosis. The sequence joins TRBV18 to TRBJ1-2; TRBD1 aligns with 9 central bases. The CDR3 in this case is CASSPNSGTGSLNYGYTF. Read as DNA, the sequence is TGTGCCAGCTCACCTAACTCCGGGACAGGGAGTCTGAACTATGGCTACACCTTC.